This is a list of T cell receptor beta chains from one sample in a study of beta chain features in type 1 diabetes. Data came from immunoSEQ multiplex PCR; TCRdb stores just in-frame clones and leaves some out. The sample has around 250,000 clones; 25% to 35% are singletons. Specimen: central memory CD4+ T cells from blood. The receptors derive from a man younger than 45 in good health. Each CDR3 is given with its conserved first and last residue. A D gene is named only where the DNA matches it firmly. Part of the rows lack a size; the others show once, few, many or a class for expanded clones.

>TRBJ2-7|-|TRBV4-1|-
CASSQVGRRRSSYEQYF
TGCGCCAGCAGCCAAGTAGGTCGTCGGAGGAGCTCCTACGAGCAGTACTTC
>TRBJ1-2|-|TRBV30|many
CAWSRDSKSYGYTF
TGTGCCTGGAGTCGCGACAGCAAATCGTATGGCTACACCTTC
>TRBJ2-1|-|TRBV29-1|-
CSAYTSVSYNEQFF
TGCAGCGCCTATACGTCGGTCTCCTACAATGAGCAGTTCTTC
>TRBJ2-2|-|TRBV7-2|-
CASSSSRDTGELFF
TGTGCCAGCAGCTCCTCCCGGGACACCGGGGAGCTGTTTTTT
>TRBJ1-1|-|TRBV25-1|-
CASTRGRAAFF
TGTGCCAGCACCCGAGGGAGGGCAGCTTTCTTT
>TRBJ2-2|-|TRBV4-1|-
CASSQEPAGPSTGELFF
TGCGCCAGCAGCCAAGAGCCCGCAGGCCCCTCCACCGGGGAGCTGTTTTTT
>TRBJ2-6|-|TRBV5-4|few
CASSLGLQPGANVLTF
TGTGCCAGCAGCTTGGGGTTACAACCTGGGGCCAACGTCCTGACTTTC
>TRBJ2-7|-|TRBV29-1|-
CSVDVTGNEQYF
TGCAGCGTTGACGTAACAGGGAACGAGCAGTACTTC
>TRBJ1-5|-|TRBV19|few
CASRRAGSGNQPQHF
TGTGCCAGTAGAAGGGCTGGGAGCGGCAATCAGCCCCAGCATTTT
>TRBJ2-3|-|TRBV18|few
CASSPPHGGDTQYF
TGTGCCAGCTCACCACCTCACGGCGGAGATACGCAGTATTTT
>TRBJ2-5|-|TRBV5-1|-
CASSIGTADETQYF
TGCGCCAGCAGCATCGGGACGGCCGATGAGACCCAGTACTTC
>TRBJ2-1|TRBD1|TRBV10-3|-
CAISDGQGQKQFF
TGTGCCATCAGCGATGGACAGGGGCAGAAGCAGTTCTTC
>TRBJ1-1|TRBD1|TRBV28|-
CASSSRTGVHTEAFF
TGTGCCAGCAGTTCCCGGACAGGGGTTCACACTGAAGCTTTCTTT
>TRBJ2-1|TRBD2|TRBV18|few
CASSPTSGNSNSYNEQFF
TGTGCCAGCTCACCGACTAGCGGGAATTCCAACTCCTACAATGAGCAGTTCTTC
>TRBJ2-1|-|TRBV2|-
CASSEGGNEQFF
TGTGCCAGCAGTGAAGGTGGAAATGAGCAGTTCTTC
>TRBJ2-1|TRBD1|TRBV10-3|-
CAISGAGGYNNEQFF
TGTGCCATCAGTGGCGCAGGGGGCTACAACAATGAGCAGTTCTTC
>TRBJ2-1|TRBD2|TRBV7-2|few
CASSLGLAGGLNEQFF
TGTGCCAGCAGCTTAGGACTAGCGGGGGGCTTGAATGAGCAGTTCTTC
>TRBJ2-7|-|TRBV20-1|few
CSARRGGEQYF
TGCAGTGCCCGCAGAGGGGGCGAGCAGTACTTC
>TRBJ2-2|-|TRBV11-2|-
CASSLWGHGTGELFF
TGTGCCAGCAGCTTATGGGGGCATGGCACCGGGGAGCTGTTTTTT
>TRBJ2-3|TRBD2|TRBV2|few
CASQTSGSIDTQYF
TGTGCCAGCCAGACTAGCGGGAGTATTGATACGCAGTATTTT
>TRBJ2-1|TRBD2|TRBV7-2|-
CASSLSGGGDEQFF
TGTGCCAGCAGCTTAAGCGGCGGGGGGGATGAGCAGTTCTTC
>TRBJ1-2|-|TRBV2|few
CASSEASSNYGYTF
TGTGCCAGCAGTGAAGCGTCCAGCAACTATGGCTACACCTTC
>TRBJ2-7|TRBD1|TRBV5-4|-
CASSQPGQAQQYF
TGTGCCAGCAGCCAGCCAGGACAGGCACAGCAGTACTTC
>TRBJ2-7|TRBD2|TRBV29-1|few
CSVAGTSGYEQYF
TGCAGCGTTGCCGGGACTAGTGGGTACGAGCAGTACTTC
>TRBJ2-1|TRBD2|TRBV28|many
CASTPSGTSSYNEQFF
TGTGCCAGCACTCCCTCCGGGACTAGCTCCTACAATGAGCAGTTCTTC
>TRBJ1-1|-|TRBV29-1|-
CSVGRSEAFF
TGCAGCGTTGGAAGGTCTGAAGCTTTCTTT
>TRBJ2-5|-|TRBV14|few
CASSQATRIQYF
TGTGCCAGCAGCCAAGCAACGAGGATCCAGTACTTC
>TRBJ2-5|-|TRBV5-6|many
CASSAGRPETQYF
TGTGCCAGCAGCGCCGGACGTCCAGAGACCCAGTACTTC
>TRBJ2-5|TRBD1|TRBV7-2|few
CASSPGGTGEETQYF
TGTGCCAGCAGCCCCGGAGGGACAGGTGAAGAGACCCAGTACTTC